This T cell receptor (beta chain) comes out of a study of monozygotic twins with inflammatory bowel disease. Staff drew a 2.5 ml blood sample from each donor. Whole-blood RNA isolation (total RNA) proceeded without T cell sorting. The study, taken as a whole, reports: Differences in immunosuppressive treatment may have been a source of added variability in patient repertoires.

Remarks on this clonotype: The antigen remains undetermined.

Germline V gene data show CDR1 as MDHEN and CDR2 as SYDVKM. The CDR3 length is 15 residues. Via template switching, UMIs carrying a 6-nucleotide sample barcode were introduced. One entry per CDR3 protein, without DNA, is what TCRdb gives after re-calling the 5' RACE reads. The sample has some 150,000 distinct CDR3 sequences. The gene calls are TRBV28 and TRBJ1-4. Sequencing input: blood. The TCR comes from a human donor with ulcerative colitis or Crohn's disease, or a healthy co-twin of an affected twin (not recorded which). The CDR3 reads CASSPDLEAVKNCFF.